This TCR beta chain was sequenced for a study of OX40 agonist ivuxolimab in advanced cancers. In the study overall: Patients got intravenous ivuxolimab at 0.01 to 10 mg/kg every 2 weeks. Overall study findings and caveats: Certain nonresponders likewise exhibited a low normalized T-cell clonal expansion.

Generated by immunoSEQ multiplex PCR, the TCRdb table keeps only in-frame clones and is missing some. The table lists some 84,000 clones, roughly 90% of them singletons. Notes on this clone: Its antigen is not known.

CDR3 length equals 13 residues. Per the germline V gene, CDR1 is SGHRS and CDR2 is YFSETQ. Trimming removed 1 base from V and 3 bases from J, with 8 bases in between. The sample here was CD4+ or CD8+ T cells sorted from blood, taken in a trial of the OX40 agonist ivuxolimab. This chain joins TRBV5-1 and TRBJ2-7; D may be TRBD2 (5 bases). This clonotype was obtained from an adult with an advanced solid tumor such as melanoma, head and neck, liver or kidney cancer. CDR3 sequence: CASSLTGGYEQYF. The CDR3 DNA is TGCGCCAGCAGCTTGACTGGAGGCTACGAGCAGTACTTC. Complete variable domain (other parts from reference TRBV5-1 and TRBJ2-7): KAGVTQTPRYLIKTRGQQVTLSCSPISGHRSVSWYQQTPGQGLQFLFEYFSETQRNKGNFPGRFSGRQFSNSRSEMNVSTLELGDSALYLCASSLTGGYEQYFGPGTRLTVT.